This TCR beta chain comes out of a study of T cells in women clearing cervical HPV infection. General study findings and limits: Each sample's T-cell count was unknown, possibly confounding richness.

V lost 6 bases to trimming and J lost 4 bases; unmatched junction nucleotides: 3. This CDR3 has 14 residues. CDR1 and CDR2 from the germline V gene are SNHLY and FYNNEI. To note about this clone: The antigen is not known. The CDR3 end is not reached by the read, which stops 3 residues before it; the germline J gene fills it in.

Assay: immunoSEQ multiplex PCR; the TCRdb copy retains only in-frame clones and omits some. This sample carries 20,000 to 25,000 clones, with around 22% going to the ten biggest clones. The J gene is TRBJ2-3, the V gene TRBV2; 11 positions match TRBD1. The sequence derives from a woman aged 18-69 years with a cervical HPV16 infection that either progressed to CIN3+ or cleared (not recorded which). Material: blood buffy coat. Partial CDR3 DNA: TGTGCCAGCAGGGGGGGACAGGGGGCAGATACG. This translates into CASRGGQGADT. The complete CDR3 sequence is CASRGGQGADTQYF.